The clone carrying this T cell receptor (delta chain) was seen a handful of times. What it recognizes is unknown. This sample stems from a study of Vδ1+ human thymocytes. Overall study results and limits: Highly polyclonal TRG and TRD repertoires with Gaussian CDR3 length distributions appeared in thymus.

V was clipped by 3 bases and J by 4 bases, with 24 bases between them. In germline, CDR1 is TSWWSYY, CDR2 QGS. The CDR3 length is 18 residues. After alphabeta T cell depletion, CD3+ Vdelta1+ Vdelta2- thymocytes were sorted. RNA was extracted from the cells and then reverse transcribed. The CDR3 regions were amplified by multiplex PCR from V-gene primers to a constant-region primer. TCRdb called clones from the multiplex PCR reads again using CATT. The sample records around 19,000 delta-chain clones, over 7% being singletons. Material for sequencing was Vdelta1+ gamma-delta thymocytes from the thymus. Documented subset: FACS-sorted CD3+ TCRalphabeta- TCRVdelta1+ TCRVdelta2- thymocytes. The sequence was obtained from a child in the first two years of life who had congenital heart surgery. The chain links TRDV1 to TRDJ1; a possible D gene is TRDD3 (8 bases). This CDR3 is CALGDPRPSLGDFDKLIF. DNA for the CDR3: TGTGCTCTTGGGGACCCTCGGCCTTCCTTGGGGGATTTCGATAAACTCATCTTT.